This T cell receptor (beta chain) emerged from a study of cytomegalovirus exposure and HLA in healthy donors. The PCR had 60 Vbeta and 13 Jbeta primers. Profiling relied on immunoSEQ multiplex PCR, and the TCRdb table lists in-frame clones only, not all of them. The sample records roughly 100,000 clones, around 80% being singletons. CDR1 and CDR2 from the germline V gene are SGDLS and YYNGEE. There are 16 residues in the CDR3. The junction had 10 bases not matched to a gene; V was cut back by 1 base and J by 5 bases. This sequence joins TRBV9 and TRBJ2-5; 8 bases are shared with TRBD1. This TCR was recovered from a male donor in good health and CMV-seronegative. Source material: PBMCs. The CDR3 region is CASSVSARGLSETQYF. The CDR3 DNA reads TGTGCCAGCAGCGTAAGTGCCAGGGGGCTGTCTGAGACCCAGTACTTC.